The clone carrying this T cell receptor beta chain was recorded at least ten times. No antigen is known for it. Trimming removed 2 bases at V and 3 bases at J, with 5 bases between. The CDR3 length is 13 residues. CDR1 and CDR2 (germline): MDHEN, SYDVKM. When ophthalmopathy did not progress within 18 months, Graves' hyperthyroidism was considered stable. Lactation, pregnancy, other autoimmune disease or uncontrolled infection led to exclusion of patients. These data are taken from a study of T cells in Graves' hyperthyroidism and ophthalmopathy. Overall study results and limits: Prediction of ophthalmopathy progression came a median roughly 6.4 months pre-onset.

Amplification of TCR beta CDR3 regions used RNA as the template. When the TCR CDR3 underwent first-round RT-PCR, the HTBI primer set was used. From the multiplex PCR reads, TCRdb called clonotypes with MiXCR, one entry per CDR3 protein. This sample has roughly 700,000 distinct CDR3 sequences, with about 14% found just once. This chain joins TRBV28 and TRBJ2-1, with D hard to call. The sample was blood. This TCR was recovered from a woman aged 18-35 years with Graves' hyperthyroidism. Here the CDR3 reads CASSLQDYNEQFF. The CDR3 DNA follows: TGTGCCAGCAGTTTACAGGACTACAATGAGCAGTTCTTC.